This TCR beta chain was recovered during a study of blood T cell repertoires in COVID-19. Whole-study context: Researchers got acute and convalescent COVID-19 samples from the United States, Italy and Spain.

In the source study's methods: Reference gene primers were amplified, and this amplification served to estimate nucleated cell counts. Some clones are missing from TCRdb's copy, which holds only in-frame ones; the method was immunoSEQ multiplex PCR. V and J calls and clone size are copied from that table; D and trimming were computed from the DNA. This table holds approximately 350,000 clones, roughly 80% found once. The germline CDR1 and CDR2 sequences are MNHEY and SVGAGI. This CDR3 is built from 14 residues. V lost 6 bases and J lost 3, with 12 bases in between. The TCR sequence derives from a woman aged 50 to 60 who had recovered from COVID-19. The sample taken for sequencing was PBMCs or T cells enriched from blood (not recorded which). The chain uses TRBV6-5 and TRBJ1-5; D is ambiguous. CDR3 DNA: TGTGCCAGCAGGACGGGGTTTGACAATCAGCCCCAGCATTTT. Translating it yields CASRTGFDNQPQHF.